The sequence of this T cell receptor beta chain was determined in a study of metastatic and nonmetastatic thyroid tumors. Background on the study: The study looked at repertoires side by side in blood and in tumor or nodule tissue from malignant and benign thyroid patients.

This clone was counted at least ten times. A much larger clone lies one base from this, so it may be a read error. Given the absence of the conserved phenylalanine or tryptophan at the CDR3 end, a read error is likely. No patient had received any treatment before thyroid surgery. TCRdb re-clonotyped the PCR reads via MiXCR. This sample has about 25,000 clones; roughly 20% occur once, and the top ten carry 10% to 15%. This TCR was sampled from a male donor with papillary thyroid cancer or a benign thyroid nodule (not recorded which). Some clones in this sample may be carry-over from other donors' samples. The sequenced material came from blood.

The CDR3 region has the DNA TGTGCCAGCAGTGAATCAGCTAGCGGGAGAGGCTCTGGTACGCAGTATCTT. This gives the protein CASSESASGRGSGTQYL. This sequence joins TRBV2 and TRBJ2-3; TRBD2 agrees at 10 bases. The germline V gene has CDR1 SNHLY and CDR2 FYNNEI. The CDR3 covers 17 residues. Germline trimming cut 2 bases from V and 8 bases from J; bases unmatched to any gene: 13.